Listed here are 23 T cell receptor beta chains from one sample, sequenced in a study of long-term antiretroviral therapy in people with HIV. At survey level, the immunoSEQ assay was run in its v3.0 version. Here immunoSEQ multiplex PCR was the method, and the copy in TCRdb shows in-frame clones only, minus some. The data hold tens of thousands of clones, with around 86% observed a single time. This specimen was unsorted PBMCs, taken 0.4 years after starting antiretroviral therapy. These receptors were taken from a man between 45 and 60 years old with HIV.

The V call is TRBV11-2, the J call TRBJ1-1; D remains unclear. Trimming cost V 4 bases and J 9 bases, with 15 bases left between them. Germline CDR1 and CDR2: SGHAT and FQNNGV. The length of the CDR3 is 13 residues. In nucleotides, the CDR3 is TGTGCCAGCAGCTCCCCAAGCATTAAGAAAGCTTTCTTT. Its protein product is CASSSPSIKKAFF.

V usage is TRBV19 and J usage is TRBJ2-1, with D possibly TRBD2 on 5 matching bases. Germline V lookup: CDR1 LNHDA, CDR2 SQIVND (reference sequence). V shed 2 bases and J shed 6 bases, with 14 bases lying between them. This CDR3 is built from 15 residues. The CDR3 region is CASSIQPARVNEQFF. The CDR3 DNA follows: TGTGCCAGTAGTATACAGCCCGCGAGGGTCAATGAGCAGTTCTTC.

The V and J genes are TRBV7-6 and TRBJ1-2, with D unclear. Between the trimmed V and J ends, which lost 5 bases and 0 bases, there was a span of 10 bases. CDR1 is SGHVS, CDR2 FNYEAQ, per germline. CDR3 length equals 14 residues. The CDR3 nucleotides are TGTGCCAGCAGCCCGCCGCAGTCTAACTATGGCTACACCTTC. It specifies CASSPPQSNYGYTF.

The V call is TRBV29-1, the J call TRBJ2-5; D is perhaps TRBD2 (6 bases). Per germline, CDR1 SQVTM and CDR2 ANQGSEA. Trimming removed 5 bases at V and 3 bases at J, with 7 bases between. This CDR3 contains 11 residues. The chain's CDR3 is CSVRREETQYF. For the CDR3, the DNA is TGCAGCGTTAGGAGGGAAGAGACCCAGTACTTC.

J is TRBJ2-7 and V is TRBV30, with 7 bases matching TRBD1. Germline V CDR1 and CDR2: GTSNPN, SVGIG (reference sequence). V dropped 7 bases and J dropped 2; count of bases not matched to a gene: 5. The CDR3 consists of 12 residues. CDR3 nucleotide sequence: TGTGCCTTCGGACAGGTACCCTACGAGCAGTACTTC. Protein: CAFGQVPYEQYF.

This clone occurred once. J is TRBJ1-1 and V is TRBV19; 8 bases match TRBD1. The germline gives CDR1 LNHDA, CDR2 SQIVND (reference sequence). With V trimmed by 5 bases and J by 1 base, 18 bases remained unmatched. The CDR3 contains 19 residues. CDR3 in amino acids: CASSSRDGTGQTRNTEAFF. The CDR3 coding sequence is TGTGCCAGTAGTTCCCGGGATGGGACAGGACAGACCCGGAACACTGAAGCTTTCTTT.

The V call is TRBV27, the J call TRBJ2-7; tentatively, D is TRBD1 or TRBD2 (5 bases each). Germline assignment: CDR1 MNHEY and CDR2 SMNVEV (reference sequence). V lost 3 bases to trimming and J lost 4 bases, with 7 bases between them. The CDR3 covers 12 residues. The CDR3 nucleotides read TGTGCCAGCAGTTTTGGGGGATACGAGCAGTACTTC. Translation: CASSFGGYEQYF.

The J gene is TRBJ2-5, the V gene TRBV18, with D possibly being TRBD1 (6 bases). The germline V gene has CDR1 KGHSH and CDR2 LQKENI. The CDR3 consists of 14 residues. V lost 5 bases and J lost 1, with 11 bases in between. Here the CDR3 DNA reads TGTGCCAGCTCAAGGGGACAACTCCAAGAGACCCAGTACTTC. The encoded protein is CASSRGQLQETQYF.

The chain has TRBV27 and TRBJ1-6, with 9 nucleotides matching TRBD1. The junction had 11 bases not matched to a gene; V was cut back by 4 bases and J by 13 bases. CDR1 is MNHEY and CDR2 is SMNVEV in the germline V gene (reference sequence). CDR3 size: 15 residues. DNA of the CDR3: TGTGCCAGCAGTTCCTTCCGGGACAGGGCGGTCCCCCTCCACTTT. Translated, it gives CASSSFRDRAVPLHF.

The rearrangement links TRBV27 to TRBJ2-5, with a possible D match to TRBD2 (7 bases). Germline-derived CDR1 and CDR2 are MNHEY and SMNVEV (reference sequence). The CDR3 contains 14 residues. The V gene lost 3 bases and the J gene lost 2 bases, with 10 bases spanning the gap. The CDR3 sequence is CASSFAGAQETQYF. CDR3 nucleotide sequence: TGTGCCAGCAGTTTTGCGGGGGCTCAAGAGACCCAGTACTTC.

A single count supports this clone. This chain uses TRBV19 with TRBJ1-1, with 8 bases fitting TRBD1. The V and J ends lost 7 bases and 1 base, in that order; junction bases with no gene match: 5. CDR1 and CDR2 (germline): LNHDA, SQIVND (reference sequence). The CDR3 loop spans 14 amino acids. The CDR3 region is CASTLGQGNTEAFF. The DNA for the CDR3 is TGTGCCAGTACCCTCGGACAGGGGAACACTGAAGCTTTCTTT.

The V gene is TRBV7-2, the J gene TRBJ2-1; 7 bases fit TRBD2. Germline CDR1 reads SGHTA; CDR2 reads FQGNSA. This CDR3 comprises 14 residues. V shed 1 base and J 5 bases; nucleotides not matched to a gene: 2. The CDR3 coding sequence is TGTGCCAGCAGCTTAGTCACTAGCGACAATGAGCAGTTCTTC. It codes for CASSLVTSDNEQFF.

The J gene is TRBJ1-2, the V gene TRBV27; TRBD1 is a possible D gene (5 bases). The V and J ends lost 0 bases and 6 bases respectively, with 11 bases between them. Germline assignment: CDR1 MNHEY and CDR2 SMNVEV (reference sequence). This CDR3 has 14 residues. The CDR3 DNA follows: TGTGCCAGCAGTTTATCGCTCGGGGGGGATGGCTACACCTTC. Residues: CASSLSLGGDGYTF.

The chain combines TRBV30 with TRBJ2-5; TRBD2 aligns across 16 bases. V was clipped by 4 bases and J by 5 bases; unmatched bases: 10. This CDR3 contains 17 residues. Germline CDR1 is GTSNPN and CDR2 is SVGIG (reference sequence). The CDR3 DNA reads TGTGCCTGGACCGGGGGACTAGCGGGGGGGCCACGGGAGACCCAGTACTTC. It is translated as CAWTGGLAGGPRETQYF.

The CDR3 nucleotides are TGTGCCAGCAGCTTGGCTGGGGACAGGGGAAGTTGGGGCTATGGCTACACCTTC. Translated, it gives CASSLAGDRGSWGYGYTF. The chain has TRBV5-6 and TRBJ1-2; 10 nucleotides agree with TRBD1. The V segment lost 0 bases and the J segment 4 bases; nucleotides outside the gene matches: 12. The CDR3 runs 18 residues. CDR1 is SGHDT, CDR2 YYEEEE, per germline.

This clone was observed a single time. V usage is TRBV19 and J usage is TRBJ1-1, with TRBD1 as a possible D gene (6 bases). Germline loops: CDR1 LNHDA, CDR2 SQIVND (reference sequence). The CDR3 totals 14 residues. Trimming took off 1 base at V and 5 bases at J, with 11 bases between the two ends. Here the CDR3 reads CASSIVGALTEAFF. The CDR3 DNA reads as TGTGCCAGTAGTATAGTGGGGGCCCTTACTGAAGCTTTCTTT.

The table lists this clone with a count of one. The chain uses TRBV7-2 and TRBJ2-2; 7 positions agree with TRBD1. V was pared by 1 base and J by 3 bases, with 2 bases of the junction left unmatched. CDR3 size: 15 residues. Germline-derived CDR1 and CDR2 are SGHTA and FQGNSA. CDR3 DNA: TGTGCCAGCAGCTTAGACAGGGGATACACCGGGGAGCTGTTTTTT. Translating gives CASSLDRGYTGELFF. Full variable domain (remainder filled in from reference TRBV7-2 and TRBJ2-2): GAGVSQSPSNKVTEKGKDVELRCDPISGHTALYWYRQSLGQGLEFLIYFQGNSAPDKSGLPSDRFSAERTGGSVSTLTIQRTQQEDSAVYLCASSLDRGYTGELFFGEGSRLTVL.

The chain is built from TRBV19 and TRBJ1-2; weak D call: TRBD1 (6 bases). Germline V gene data show CDR1 as LNHDA and CDR2 as SQIVND (reference sequence). V was shortened by 8 bases and J by 3 bases, with 19 bases between the two germline ends. The CDR3 extends over 15 amino acids. The CDR3 sequence is CASSGGGGRHYGYTF. CDR3 coding DNA: TGTGCCAGTTCCGGTGGCGGGGGGCGACACTATGGCTACACCTTC. Full variable domain (outside the CDR3, taken from reference TRBV19 and TRBJ1-2): DGGITQSPKYLFRKEGQNVTLSCEQNLNHDAMYWYRQDPGQGLRLIYYSQIVNDFQKGDIAEGYSVSREKKESFPLTVTSAQKNPTAFYLCASSGGGGRHYGYTFGSGTRLTVV.

In its sample, this clone was seen once. This rearrangement joins TRBV5-5 to TRBJ1-3; no definite D call. In germline, CDR1 is SGHKS, CDR2 YYEKEE (reference sequence). The CDR3 extends over 12 amino acids. The germline V and J ends were trimmed by 4 bases and 2 bases, with 4 bases remaining between them. The DNA of the CDR3 is TGTGCCAGCAGCGGAACTGGAAACACCATATATTTT. Its translation is CASSGTGNTIYF.

V usage is TRBV27 and J usage is TRBJ1-4; weak D call: TRBD1 (5 bases). CDR3 length: 13 amino acids. Germline assignment: CDR1 MNHEY and CDR2 SMNVEV (reference sequence). Trimming took 8 bases from V and 2 from J, leaving 9 bases between them. The CDR3 reads CASQGRTNEKLFF. CDR3 bases: TGTGCCAGCCAGGGTAGGACTAATGAAAAACTGTTTTTT.

The CDR3 DNA is TGTGCCAGCAGCTTAACACAGGGGGACATTCAGTACTTC. This codes for CASSLTQGDIQYF. The chain has TRBV7-8 and TRBJ2-4; 8 nucleotides match TRBD1. Germline V lookup: CDR1 SGHVS, CDR2 FQNEAQ. V was clipped by 2 bases and J by 8 bases; unmatched bases: 2. The length of the CDR3 is 13 residues.

This chain links TRBV6-1 with TRBJ1-2; D is perhaps TRBD1 (5 bases). This CDR3 is built from 13 residues. Looked up from germline, CDR1 is MNHNS and CDR2 is SASEGT. V was pared by 2 bases and J by 7 bases, with 11 bases between. This chain's CDR3 is CASSERGLPGYTF. In DNA form, the CDR3 reads TGTGCCAGCAGTGAAAGGGGTCTTCCTGGCTACACCTTC.

The V and J genes are TRBV27 and TRBJ2-7; the D gene is possibly TRBD1 (6 bases). CDR3 length: 14 residues. Germline values: CDR1 MNHEY, CDR2 SMNVEV (reference sequence). Trimming took off 5 bases at V and 2 bases at J, with 13 bases between the two ends. This CDR3 reads CASSPDRNPYEQYF. Here the CDR3 DNA reads TGTGCCAGCAGTCCCGACAGGAATCCCTACGAGCAGTACTTC.